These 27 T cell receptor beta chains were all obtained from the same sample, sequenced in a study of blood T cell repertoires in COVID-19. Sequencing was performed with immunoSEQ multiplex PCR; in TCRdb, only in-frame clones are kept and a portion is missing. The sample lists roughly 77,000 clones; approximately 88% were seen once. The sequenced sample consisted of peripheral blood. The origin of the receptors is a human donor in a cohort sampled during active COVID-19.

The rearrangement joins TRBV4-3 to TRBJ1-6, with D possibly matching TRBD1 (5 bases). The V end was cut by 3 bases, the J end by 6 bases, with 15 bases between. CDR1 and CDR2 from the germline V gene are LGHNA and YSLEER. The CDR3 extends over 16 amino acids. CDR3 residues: CASSQTRDRGNSPLHF. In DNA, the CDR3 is TGCGCCAGCAGCCAGACTAGAGATAGGGGTAATTCACCCCTCCACTTT.

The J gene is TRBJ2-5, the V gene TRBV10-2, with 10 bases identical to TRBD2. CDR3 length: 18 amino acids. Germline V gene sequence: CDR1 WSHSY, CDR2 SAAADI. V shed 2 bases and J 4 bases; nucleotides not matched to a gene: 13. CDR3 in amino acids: CASSEESGAAGGRETQYF. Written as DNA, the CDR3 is TGCGCCAGCAGTGAGGAGTCGGGGGCAGCGGGGGGGCGAGAGACCCAGTACTTC.

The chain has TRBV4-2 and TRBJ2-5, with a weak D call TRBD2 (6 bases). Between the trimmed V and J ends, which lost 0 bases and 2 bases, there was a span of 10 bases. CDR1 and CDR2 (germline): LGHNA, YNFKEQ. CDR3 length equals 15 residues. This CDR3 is CASSQDTGGQETQYF. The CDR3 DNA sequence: TGTGCCAGCAGCCAAGATACCGGGGGACAAGAGACCCAGTACTTC.

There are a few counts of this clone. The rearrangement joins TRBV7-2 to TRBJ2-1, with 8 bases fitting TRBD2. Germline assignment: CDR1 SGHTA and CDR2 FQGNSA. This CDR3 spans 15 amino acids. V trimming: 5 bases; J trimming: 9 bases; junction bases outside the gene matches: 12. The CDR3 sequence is CASSPPPGGRPEQFF. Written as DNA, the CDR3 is TGTGCCAGCAGCCCTCCCCCGGGAGGGAGGCCTGAGCAGTTCTTC. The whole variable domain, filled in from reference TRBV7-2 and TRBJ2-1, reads GAGVSQSPSNKVTEKGKDVELRCDPISGHTALYWYRQSLGQGLEFLIYFQGNSAPDKSGLPSDRFSAERTGGSVSTLTIQRTQQEDSAVYLCASSPPPGGRPEQFFGPGTRLTVL.

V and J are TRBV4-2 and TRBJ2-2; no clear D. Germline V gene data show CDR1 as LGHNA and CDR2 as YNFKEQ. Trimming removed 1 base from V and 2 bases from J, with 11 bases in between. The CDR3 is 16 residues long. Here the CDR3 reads CASSQAGGDNTGELFF. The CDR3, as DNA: TGTGCCAGCAGCCAAGCCGGTGGTGATAACACCGGGGAGCTGTTTTTT.

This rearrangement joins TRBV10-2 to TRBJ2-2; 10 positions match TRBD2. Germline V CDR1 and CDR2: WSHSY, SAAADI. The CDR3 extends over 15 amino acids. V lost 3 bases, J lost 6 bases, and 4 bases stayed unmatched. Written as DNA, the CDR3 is TGCGCCAGCAGTGAAACTAGCGGGGAGGCCGGGGAGCTGTTTTTT. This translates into CASSETSGEAGELFF.

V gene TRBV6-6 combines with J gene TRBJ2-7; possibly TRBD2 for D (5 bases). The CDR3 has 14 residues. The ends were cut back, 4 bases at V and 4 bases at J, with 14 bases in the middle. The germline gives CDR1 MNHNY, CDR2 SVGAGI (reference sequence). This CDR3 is CASSSGWVGYEQYF. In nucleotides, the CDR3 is TGTGCCAGCAGTTCGGGGTGGGTCGGGTACGAGCAGTACTTC.

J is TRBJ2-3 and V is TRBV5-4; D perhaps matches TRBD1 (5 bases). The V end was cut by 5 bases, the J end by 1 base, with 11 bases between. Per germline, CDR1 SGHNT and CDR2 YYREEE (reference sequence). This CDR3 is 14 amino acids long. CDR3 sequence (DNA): TGTGCCAGCAGTAAACAGGATGGCACAGATACGCAGTATTTT. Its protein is CASSKQDGTDTQYF.

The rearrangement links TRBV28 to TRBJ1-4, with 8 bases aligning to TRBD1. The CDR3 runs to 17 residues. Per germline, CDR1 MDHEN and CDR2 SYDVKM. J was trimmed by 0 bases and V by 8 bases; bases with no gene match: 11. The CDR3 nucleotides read TGTGCCAGCGGGGACCCCGACAGGGGAACAACTAATGAAAAACTGTTTTTT. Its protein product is CASGDPDRGTTNEKLFF.

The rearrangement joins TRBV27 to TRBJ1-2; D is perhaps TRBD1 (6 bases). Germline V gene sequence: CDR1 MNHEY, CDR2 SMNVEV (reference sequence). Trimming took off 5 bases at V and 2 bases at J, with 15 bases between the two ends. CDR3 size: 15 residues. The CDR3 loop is CASSARQETNYGYTF. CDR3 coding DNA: TGTGCCAGCAGTGCCCGACAGGAGACGAACTATGGCTACACCTTC.

This CDR3 reads CSASPGLAGGTDTQYF. CDR3 bases: TGCAGTGCTAGTCCCGGACTAGCGGGGGGTACAGATACGCAGTATTTT. V usage is TRBV20-1 and J usage is TRBJ2-3; 14 bases agree with TRBD2. The V segment lost 3 bases and the J segment 3 bases; nucleotides outside the gene matches: 5. This CDR3 is 16 amino acids long. The germline V gene encodes CDR1 DFQATT and CDR2 SNEGSKA (reference sequence).

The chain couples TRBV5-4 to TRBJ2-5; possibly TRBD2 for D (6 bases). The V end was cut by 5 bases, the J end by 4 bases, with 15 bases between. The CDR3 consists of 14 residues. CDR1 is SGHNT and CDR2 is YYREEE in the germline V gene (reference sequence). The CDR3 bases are TGTGCCAGCAGACTCTCACCCGGGGGAGAGACCCAGTACTTC. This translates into CASRLSPGGETQYF.

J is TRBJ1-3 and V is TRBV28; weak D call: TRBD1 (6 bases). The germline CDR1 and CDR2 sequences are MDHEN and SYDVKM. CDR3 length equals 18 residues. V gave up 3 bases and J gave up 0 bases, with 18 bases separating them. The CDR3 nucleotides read TGTGCCAGCAGTTTGAGGCAGGGGCTAACGTTCTCTGGAAACACCATATATTTT. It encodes CASSLRQGLTFSGNTIYF.

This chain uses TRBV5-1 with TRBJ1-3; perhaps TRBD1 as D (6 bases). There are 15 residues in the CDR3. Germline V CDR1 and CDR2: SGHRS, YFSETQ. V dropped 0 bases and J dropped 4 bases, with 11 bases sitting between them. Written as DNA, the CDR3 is TGCGCCAGCAGCTTGGAAGGGACAACAGGAAACACCATATATTTT. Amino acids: CASSLEGTTGNTIYF. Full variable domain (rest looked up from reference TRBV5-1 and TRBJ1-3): KAGVTQTPRYLIKTRGQQVTLSCSPISGHRSVSWYQQTPGQGLQFLFEYFSETQRNKGNFPGRFSGRQFSNSRSEMNVSTLELGDSALYLCASSLEGTTGNTIYFGEGSWLTVV.

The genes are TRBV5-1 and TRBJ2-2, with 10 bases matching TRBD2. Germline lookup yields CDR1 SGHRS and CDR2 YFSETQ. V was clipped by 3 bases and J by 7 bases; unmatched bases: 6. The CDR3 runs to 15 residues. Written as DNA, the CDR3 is TGCGCCAGCAGCTCAAGCGGGGGGGCCAGCGGGGAGCTGTTTTTT. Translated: CASSSSGGASGELFF. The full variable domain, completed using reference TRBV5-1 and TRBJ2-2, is KAGVTQTPRYLIKTRGQQVTLSCSPISGHRSVSWYQQTPGQGLQFLFEYFSETQRNKGNFPGRFSGRQFSNSRSEMNVSTLELGDSALYLCASSSSGGASGELFFGEGSRLTVL.

The CDR3 loop is CASSPGTGGELNTEAFF. DNA of the CDR3: TGTGCCAGCAGCCCGGGGACAGGGGGCGAGCTGAACACTGAAGCTTTCTTT. The V and J genes are TRBV7-2 and TRBJ1-1; 12 bases agree with TRBD1. CDR3 size: 17 residues. Germline V lookup: CDR1 SGHTA, CDR2 FQGNSA. The trim removed 5 bases at V and 0 bases at J, leaving 7 bases unmatched.

The CDR3 DNA follows: TGTGCCAGCAGTGACAGGGTCACTGAAGCTTTCTTT. As protein: CASSDRVTEAFF. The chain recombines TRBV12-3 or TRBV12-4 with TRBJ1-1; 7 bases map to TRBD1. The V segment lost 5 bases and the J segment 4 bases; nucleotides outside the gene matches: 1. This CDR3 comprises 12 residues.

The CDR3 here is CASTPEGLAGARSSYEQYF. As DNA, the CDR3 is TGCGCCAGCACCCCCGAGGGACTAGCGGGGGCGAGGAGCTCCTACGAGCAGTACTTC. The J gene is TRBJ2-7, the V gene TRBV5-1, with 14 bases fitting TRBD2. After removal of 6 bases from V and 0 bases from J, the junction contained 14 bases not matched to a gene. Looked up from germline, CDR1 is SGHRS and CDR2 is YFSETQ. The CDR3 consists of 19 residues.

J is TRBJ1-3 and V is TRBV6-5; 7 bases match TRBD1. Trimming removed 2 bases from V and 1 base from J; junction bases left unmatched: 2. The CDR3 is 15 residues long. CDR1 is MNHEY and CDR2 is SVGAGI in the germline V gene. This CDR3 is CASSYTGVSGNTIYF. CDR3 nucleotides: TGTGCCAGCAGTTACACAGGGGTATCTGGAAACACCATATATTTT.

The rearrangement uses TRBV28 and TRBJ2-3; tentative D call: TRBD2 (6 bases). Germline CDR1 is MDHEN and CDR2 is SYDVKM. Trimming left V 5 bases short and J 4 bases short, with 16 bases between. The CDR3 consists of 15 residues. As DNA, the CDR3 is TGTGCCAGCAGTCGAACTAGCTACAGGTCAGATACGCAGTATTTT. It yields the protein CASSRTSYRSDTQYF.

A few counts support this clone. CDR3 protein: CASVGTSVTETQYF. CDR3 coding DNA: TGTGCCAGCGTTGGGACTAGCGTTACGGAGACCCAGTACTTC. The V call is TRBV2, the J call TRBJ2-5; TRBD2 matches at 10 bases. CDR3 length equals 14 residues. Germline-derived CDR1 and CDR2 are SNHLY and FYNNEI. V lost 8 bases to trimming and J lost 5 bases; unmatched junction nucleotides: 8. Looking up the rest from reference TRBV2 and TRBJ2-5 gives the full variable domain: EPEVTQTPSHQVTQMGQEVILRCVPISNHLYFYWYRQILGQKVEFLVSFYNNEISEKSEIFDDQFSVERPDGSNFTLKIRSTKLEDSAMYFCASVGTSVTETQYFGPGTRLLVL.

CDR3 DNA: TGTGCCAGCAGCTTATTTAGCGGCAGCTCCTACAATGAGCAGTTCTTC. This encodes CASSLFSGSSYNEQFF. The chain carries TRBV7-9 and TRBJ2-1; a weak D match, TRBD2 (6 bases). CDR1 SEHNR and CDR2 FQNEAQ come from the germline V gene (reference sequence). The CDR3 runs 16 residues. The V end lost 2 bases, the J end lost 0 bases, and 11 bases lay between the germline ends.

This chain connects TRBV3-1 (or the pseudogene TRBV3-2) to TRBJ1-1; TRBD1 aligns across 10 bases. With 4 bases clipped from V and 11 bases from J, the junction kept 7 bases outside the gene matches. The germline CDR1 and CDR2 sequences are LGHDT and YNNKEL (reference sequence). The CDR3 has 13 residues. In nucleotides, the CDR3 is TGTGCCAGCAGCCGACAGGGGGCGGAATCGGCTTTCTTT. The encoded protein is CASSRQGAESAFF.

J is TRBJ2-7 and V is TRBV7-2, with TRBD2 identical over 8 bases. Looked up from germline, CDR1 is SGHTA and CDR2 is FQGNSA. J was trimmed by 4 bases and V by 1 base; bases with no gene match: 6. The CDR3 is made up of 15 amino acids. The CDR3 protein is CASSLETGGPYEQYF. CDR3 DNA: TGTGCCAGCAGCTTAGAAACGGGGGGGCCTTACGAGCAGTACTTC.

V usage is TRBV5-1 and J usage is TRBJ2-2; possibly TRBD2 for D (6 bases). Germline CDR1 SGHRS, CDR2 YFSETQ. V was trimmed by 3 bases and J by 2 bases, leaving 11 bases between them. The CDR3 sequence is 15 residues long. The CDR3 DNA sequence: TGCGCCAGCAGCTCTCGCGGGGTCAACACCGGGGAGCTGTTTTTT. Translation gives CASSSRGVNTGELFF.

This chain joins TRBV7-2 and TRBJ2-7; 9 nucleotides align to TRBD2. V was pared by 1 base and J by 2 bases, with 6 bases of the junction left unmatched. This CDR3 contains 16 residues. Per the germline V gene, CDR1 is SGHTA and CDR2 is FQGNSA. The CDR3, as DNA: TGTGCCAGCAGCTTAGATGGGGCGGGGGGGGCCTACGAGCAGTACTTC. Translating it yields CASSLDGAGGAYEQYF.

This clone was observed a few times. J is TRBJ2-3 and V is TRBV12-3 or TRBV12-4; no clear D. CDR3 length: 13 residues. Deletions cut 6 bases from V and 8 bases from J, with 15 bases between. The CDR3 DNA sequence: TGTGCCAGCAGCACTTGGTCAGGATCTACGCAGTATTTT. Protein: CASSTWSGSTQYF.